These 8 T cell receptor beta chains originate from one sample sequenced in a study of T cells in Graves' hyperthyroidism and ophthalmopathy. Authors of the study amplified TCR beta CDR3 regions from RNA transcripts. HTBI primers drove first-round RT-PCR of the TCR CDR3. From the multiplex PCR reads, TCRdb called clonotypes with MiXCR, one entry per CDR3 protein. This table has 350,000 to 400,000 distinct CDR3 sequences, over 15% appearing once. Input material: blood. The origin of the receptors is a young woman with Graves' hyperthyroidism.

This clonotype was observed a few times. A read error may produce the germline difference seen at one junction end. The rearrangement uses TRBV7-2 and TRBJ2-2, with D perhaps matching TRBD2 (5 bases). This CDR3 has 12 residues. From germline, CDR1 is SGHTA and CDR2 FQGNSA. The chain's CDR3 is CASGTTTGELCF. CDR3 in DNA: TGTGCCAGCGGCACAACGACCGGGGAGCTGTGTTTT.

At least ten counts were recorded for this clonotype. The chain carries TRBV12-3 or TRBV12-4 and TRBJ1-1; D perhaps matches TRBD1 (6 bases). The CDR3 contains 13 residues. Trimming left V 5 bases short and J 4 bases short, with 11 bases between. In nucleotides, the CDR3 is TGTGCCAGCAGTAAAGGGGGGGGCACTGAAGCTTTCTTT. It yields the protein CASSKGGGTEAFF.

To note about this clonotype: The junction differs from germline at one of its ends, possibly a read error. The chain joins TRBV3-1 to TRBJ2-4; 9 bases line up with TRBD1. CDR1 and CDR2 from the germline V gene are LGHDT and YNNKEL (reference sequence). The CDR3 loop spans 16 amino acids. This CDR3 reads CASSQRTGGGGNIKYF. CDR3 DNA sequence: TGTGCCAGCAGCCAGCGCACAGGGGGCGGCGGAAACATTAAGTACTTC.

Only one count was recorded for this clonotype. This CDR3 reads CASSPGKRSNQPQHF. CDR3 bases: TGTGCCAGCAGTCCAGGGAAGAGGAGCAATCAGCCCCAGCATTTT. The rearrangement joins TRBV12-3 or TRBV12-4 to TRBJ1-5, with D perhaps matching TRBD1 (5 bases). This CDR3 is built from 15 residues. V lost 5 bases to trimming and J lost 1 base, with 12 bases between them.

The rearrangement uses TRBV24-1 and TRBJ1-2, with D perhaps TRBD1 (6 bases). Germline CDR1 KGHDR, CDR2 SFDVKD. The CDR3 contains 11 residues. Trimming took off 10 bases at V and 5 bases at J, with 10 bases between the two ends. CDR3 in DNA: TGTGCCACAAGGGGGGATTATGGCTACACCTTC. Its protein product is CATRGDYGYTF.

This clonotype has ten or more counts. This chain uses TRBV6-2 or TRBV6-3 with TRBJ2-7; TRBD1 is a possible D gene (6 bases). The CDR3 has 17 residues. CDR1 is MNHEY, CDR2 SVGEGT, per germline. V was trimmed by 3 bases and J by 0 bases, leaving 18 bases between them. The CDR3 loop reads CASSYPLTGQRSYEQYF. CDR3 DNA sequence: TGTGCCAGCAGTTATCCCCTCACCGGACAGCGCTCCTACGAGCAGTACTTC.

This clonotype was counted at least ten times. The CDR3: CSANLIGTRKETQYF. In DNA, the CDR3 is TGCAGTGCTAACTTAATAGGGACAAGGAAAGAGACCCAGTACTTC. The V and J genes are TRBV20-1 and TRBJ2-5; the D gene is possibly TRBD1 (6 bases). Germline-derived CDR1 and CDR2 are DFQATT and SNEGSKA (reference sequence). The ends were cut back, 4 bases at V and 3 bases at J, with 18 bases in the middle. The CDR3 loop spans 15 amino acids.

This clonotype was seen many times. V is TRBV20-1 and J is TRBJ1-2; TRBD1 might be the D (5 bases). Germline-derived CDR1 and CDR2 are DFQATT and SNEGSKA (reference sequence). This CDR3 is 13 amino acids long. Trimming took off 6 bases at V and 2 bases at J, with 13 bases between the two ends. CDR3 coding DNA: TGCAGTGCCACCCGGGACGGGAACTATGGCTACACCTTC. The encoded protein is CSATRDGNYGYTF.